The clone carrying this T cell receptor (beta chain) was seen a handful of times. What it binds is not known. The data stem from a study of cytomegalovirus exposure and HLA in healthy donors. As for the study in general: Unique TCRs numbering some 80 million, obtained from HLA-typed donors, made up an early data release.

Germline CDR1 and CDR2: MDHEN and SYDVKM. The J segment lost 4 bases and the V segment lost 5 bases, leaving 5 bases of the junction unmatched. This CDR3 has 14 residues. Both 60 Vbeta primers and 13 Jbeta primers went into the PCR. Measured with immunoSEQ multiplex PCR; TCRdb has only the in-frame clones, and not every one. The repertoire holds 150,000 to 200,000 clones, with approximately 86% as singletons. Broader study findings: Highly shared variants forming one cluster were likely a sequencing artifact.

The clonotype was recovered from a woman under 30 in good health and CMV-seronegative. Sequenced sample: PBMCs. The V and J genes are TRBV28 and TRBJ2-7, with TRBD2 matching 10 bases. CDR3 in DNA: TGTGCCAGCAGTGTTAGCGGGGGGCCGTACGAGCAGTACTTC. Translated, it gives CASSVSGGPYEQYF.